This entry lists 4 T cell receptor beta chains sequenced from one sample in a study of blood T cell repertoires in COVID-19. Using immunoSEQ multiplex PCR, the repertoire was profiled, and TCRdb retains in-frame clones only, with some absent. Altogether about 340,000 clones are present, almost 90% being singletons, with the ten largest covering 5.5% to 7.5%. The sequenced sample consisted of peripheral blood. These receptors were collected from a woman between 65 and 79 years old with COVID-19, enrolled during active disease.

The chain employs TRBV27 and TRBJ1-3, with a weak D call TRBD1 (5 bases). The germline V gene encodes CDR1 MNHEY and CDR2 SMNVEV (reference sequence). The CDR3 consists of 15 residues. The V gene lost 5 bases and the J gene lost 6 bases, with 17 bases spanning the gap. The CDR3 DNA reads TGTGCCAGCAGTACCCGCCGGGACTTCGCAAACACCATATATTTT. Protein sequence: CASSTRRDFANTIYF.

V and J are TRBV4-1 and TRBJ2-3; 12 bases are shared with TRBD2. Per germline, CDR1 MGHRA and CDR2 YSYEKL. The CDR3 is 16 residues long. With V trimmed by 5 bases and J by 2 bases, 5 bases remained unmatched. The DNA for the CDR3 is TGCGCCAGCAGCTACCGACTAGCGGGGGCCACAGATACGCAGTATTTT. It specifies CASSYRLAGATDTQYF.

The chain employs TRBV9 and TRBJ2-7; unclear D gene. Trimming stripped 0 bases from V and 0 bases from J, with 10 bases between. The V gene's germline CDR1 is SGDLS and CDR2 YYNGEE. This CDR3 comprises 15 residues. CDR3 region: CASSVGSSPSYEQYF. The CDR3 DNA reads TGTGCCAGCAGCGTAGGTAGTAGCCCCTCCTACGAGCAGTACTTC.

This sequence joins TRBV7-2 and TRBJ2-5, with D uncertain. This CDR3 contains 16 residues. CDR1 and CDR2 (germline): SGHTA, FQGNSA. The ends were cut back, 3 bases at V and 0 bases at J, with 14 bases in the middle. The CDR3 sequence is CASSLWSTKYQETQYF. The CDR3 DNA sequence: TGTGCCAGCAGCTTGTGGTCCACAAAATACCAAGAGACCCAGTACTTC.